The 30 T cell receptor beta chains presented below share a single source sample, sequenced in a study of blood T cells in healthy people across ages. Sample-barcoded 5' priming and a J-beta primer mix drove a second PCR of about 6 to 11 cycles. In TCRdb, the 5' RACE reads were re-called with MiXCR into one record per CDR3 protein. The sample lists 700,000 to 850,000 distinct CDR3 sequences; about 34% were seen once. Material for sequencing was blood. The receptor source for this set is a man between 18 and 29 years old in good health.

The rearrangement joins TRBV20-1 to TRBJ1-1; D gene unclear. This CDR3 is 15 amino acids long. CDR1 is DFQATT, CDR2 SNEGSKA, per germline (reference sequence). The V gene lost 5 bases and the J gene lost 5 bases, with 21 bases spanning the gap. CDR3 in DNA: TGCAGTGCTGACCATGGACCGGAGGCGGGTACTGAAGCTTTCTTT. Residues: CSADHGPEAGTEAFF.

The genes are TRBV7-9 and TRBJ1-5; D uncertain. CDR3 length equals 14 residues. V lost 1 base and J lost 5, with 9 bases in between. Germline assignment: CDR1 SEHNR and CDR2 FQNEAQ (reference sequence). CDR3 coding DNA: TGTGCCAGCAGCTTAGGGGGTCCGGATCAGCCCCAGCATTTT. The encoded protein is CASSLGGPDQPQHF. The full variable domain, rest sourced from reference TRBV7-9 and TRBJ1-5, is DTGVSQNPRHKITKRGQNVTFRCDPISEHNRLYWYRQTLGQGPEFLTYFQNEAQLEKSRLLSDRFSAERPKGSFSTLEIQRTEQGDSAMYLCASSLGGPDQPQHFGDGTRLSIL.

V is TRBV5-6 and J is TRBJ1-1; D possibly corresponds to TRBD1 (5 bases). This CDR3 is built from 14 residues. From germline, CDR1 is SGHDT and CDR2 YYEEEE. V gave up 4 bases and J gave up 3 bases, with 13 bases separating them. The CDR3 nucleotides read TGTGCCAGCAGCCGGGGCGTATTGGACACTGAAGCTTTCTTT. It specifies CASSRGVLDTEAFF. Full variable domain (remainder filled in from reference TRBV5-6 and TRBJ1-1): DAGVTQSPTHLIKTRGQQVTLRCSPKSGHDTVSWYQQALGQGPQFIFQYYEEEERQRGNFPDRFSGHQFPNYSSELNVNALLLGDSALYLCASSRGVLDTEAFFGQGTRLTVV.

The chain has TRBV20-1 and TRBJ1-6, with TRBD1 as a possible D gene (6 bases). Germline V lookup: CDR1 DFQATT, CDR2 SNEGSKA (reference sequence). The CDR3 has 18 amino acids. V lost 2 bases and J 0 bases, leaving 17 bases between the germline ends. The CDR3 DNA is TGCAGTGCTAGACTTTCTGTAGGGGGTGGCTCCTATAATTCACCCCTCCACTTT. It codes for CSARLSVGGGSYNSPLHF.

This clonotype was found a few times. The chain couples TRBV14 to TRBJ2-2; perhaps TRBD1 as D (6 bases). V shed 1 base and J shed 10 bases, with 16 bases lying between them. The CDR3 spans 15 residues. CDR1 SGHDN and CDR2 FVKESK come from the germline V gene. The CDR3 region is CASSQGQVIGVELFF. DNA of the CDR3: TGTGCCAGCAGCCAAGGACAGGTTATTGGTGTGGAGCTGTTTTTT.

This rearrangement joins TRBV7-2 to TRBJ2-3, with D maybe TRBD2 (6 bases). V gave up 1 base and J gave up 2 bases, with 13 bases separating them. CDR3 length: 16 residues. The germline V gene encodes CDR1 SGHTA and CDR2 FQGNSA. CDR3 DNA: TGTGCCAGCAGCTTAGGTGGTAGCGGATACACAGATACGCAGTATTTT. It is translated as CASSLGGSGYTDTQYF.

The chain carries TRBV6-5 and TRBJ2-7, with 7 bases that match TRBD1. V lost 5 bases, J lost 6 bases, and 10 bases stayed unmatched. Germline values: CDR1 MNHEY, CDR2 SVGAGI. This CDR3 has 14 amino acids. The DNA for the CDR3 is TGTGCCAGCAGTGATTCCACAGGGGTGCGCGAGCAGTACTTC. Amino acids: CASSDSTGVREQYF.

V is TRBV4-2 and J is TRBJ1-4; unclear D gene. V was pared by 0 bases and J by 5 bases, with 10 bases between. Looked up from germline, CDR1 is LGHNA and CDR2 is YNFKEQ. The CDR3 loop spans 15 amino acids. DNA of the CDR3: TGTGCCAGCAGCCAAGAATTTCTCCAGAATGAAAAACTGTTTTTT. Its protein product is CASSQEFLQNEKLFF.

This clonotype was seen a handful of times. The gene calls are TRBV2 and TRBJ2-1; no firm D call. V shed 1 base and J shed 10 bases, with 8 bases lying between them. Germline CDR1 reads SNHLY; CDR2 reads FYNNEI. The CDR3 sequence is 12 residues long. CDR3 residues: CASSEGLGEQFF. DNA of the CDR3: TGTGCCAGCAGTGAAGGTCTGGGGGAGCAGTTCTTC. Drawing the rest from reference TRBV2 and TRBJ2-1, the complete variable domain is EPEVTQTPSHQVTQMGQEVILRCVPISNHLYFYWYRQILGQKVEFLVSFYNNEISEKSEIFDDQFSVERPDGSNFTLKIRSTKLEDSAMYFCASSEGLGEQFFGPGTRLTVL.

The chain carries TRBV15 and TRBJ2-4; D not certain. CDR1 LNHNV and CDR2 YYDKDF come from the germline V gene (reference sequence). This CDR3 region has 14 residues. Between the trimmed V and J ends, which lost 0 bases and 0 bases, there was a span of 3 bases. For the CDR3, the DNA is TGTGCCACCAGCAGAGATCTAGCCAAAAACATTCAGTACTTC. Amino acids: CATSRDLAKNIQYF.

This clonotype turned up a few times. The J gene is TRBJ1-1, the V gene TRBV5-1; 8 positions match TRBD1. Unmatched junction bases numbered 5, after V lost 4 bases and J lost 3 bases. The CDR3 loop spans 14 amino acids. CDR1 and CDR2 from the germline V gene are SGHRS and YFSETQ. The CDR3 DNA follows: TGCGCCAGCAGCATCCCGACAGGGGACACTGAAGCTTTCTTT. Its protein product is CASSIPTGDTEAFF. The whole variable domain, filled in from reference TRBV5-1 and TRBJ1-1, reads KAGVTQTPRYLIKTRGQQVTLSCSPISGHRSVSWYQQTPGQGLQFLFEYFSETQRNKGNFPGRFSGRQFSNSRSEMNVSTLELGDSALYLCASSIPTGDTEAFFGQGTRLTVV.

This clonotype was seen a handful of times. The chain combines TRBV6-5 with TRBJ1-2; no firm D call. The CDR3 runs to 16 residues. V was pared by 4 bases and J by 0 bases, with 15 bases between. Germline loops: CDR1 MNHEY, CDR2 SVGAGI. This CDR3 reads CASSSPGVRANYGYTF. The CDR3 bases are TGTGCCAGCAGTTCCCCTGGGGTGCGAGCTAACTATGGCTACACCTTC.

Remarks on this clonotype: Sequence at one end of the junction differs from germline and may be a read error. The chain combines TRBV4-3 with TRBJ1-2; 7 bases match TRBD1. The germline V gene encodes CDR1 LGHNA and CDR2 YSLEER. The CDR3 covers 14 residues. The CDR3 region has the DNA TGCACCAGCAGCCAAGGACAGGCGAGTTATGGCTACACCTTC. This codes for CTSSQGQASYGYTF.

The J gene is TRBJ1-2, the V gene TRBV5-1, with 7 bases aligning to TRBD1. CDR3 length: 17 amino acids. V was clipped by 4 bases and J by 2 bases; unmatched bases: 14. Germline V gene lookup returns CDR1 SGHRS and CDR2 YFSETQ. The CDR3 sequence: CASSPYTSRGSNYGYTF. Here the CDR3 DNA reads TGCGCCAGCAGCCCTTACACGTCCAGGGGGAGCAACTATGGCTACACCTTC.

In regard to this clonotype: Germline and junction disagree at one end, which may indicate a read error. This rearrangement joins TRBV12-3 or TRBV12-4 to TRBJ2-3, with 8 bases identical to TRBD1. The CDR3 length is 14 residues. CDR3 sequence: CASSYAGGTGTQYF. Written as DNA, the CDR3 is TGTGCCAGCAGTTATGCAGGGGGCACAGGTACGCAGTATTTT.

This clonotype was recorded many times. The genes are TRBV9 and TRBJ2-6; D is possibly TRBD1 (6 bases). Looked up from germline, CDR1 is SGDLS and CDR2 is YYNGEE. Deletions cut 4 bases from V and 4 bases from J, with 18 bases between. The CDR3 runs to 17 residues. CDR3 nucleotide sequence: TGTGCCAGCAGCCGTTACGGGGACAAGATGGGGGCCAACGTCCTGACTTTC. Protein product: CASSRYGDKMGANVLTF.

This clonotype was observed a handful of times. This chain uses TRBV7-2 with TRBJ2-3; 7 positions match TRBD2. Trimming cost V 6 bases and J 0 bases; bases outside gene matches: 3. Germline lookup yields CDR1 SGHTA and CDR2 FQGNSA. The CDR3 is 14 residues long. The CDR3 DNA sequence: TGTGCCAGCAGGTTGGGGGGGAGCACAGATACGCAGTATTTT. Protein sequence: CASRLGGSTDTQYF. The variable domain in full, with the rest retrieved from reference TRBV7-2 and TRBJ2-3, is GAGVSQSPSNKVTEKGKDVELRCDPISGHTALYWYRQSLGQGLEFLIYFQGNSAPDKSGLPSDRFSAERTGGSVSTLTIQRTQQEDSAVYLCASRLGGSTDTQYFGPGTRLTVL.

With regard to this clonotype: This may be a read error, as it is one base from a much larger clone. V and J are TRBV2 and TRBJ2-3, with 10 bases lining up with TRBD2. Germline CDR1 SNHLY, CDR2 FYNNEI. The CDR3 length is 16 residues. After removal of 7 bases from V and 2 bases from J, the junction contained 9 bases not matched to a gene. The CDR3 bases are TGTGCCAGCACCGTTGGACTAGCGGCTAACACAGATACGCAGTATTTT. Translation gives CASTVGLAANTDTQYF.

This clonotype appeared a few times. The chain couples TRBV5-4 to TRBJ1-2, with D perhaps TRBD1 (5 bases). Germline CDR1 SGHNT, CDR2 YYREEE (reference sequence). The V end lost 0 bases, the J end lost 2 bases, and 14 bases lay between the germline ends. This CDR3 is 16 amino acids long. CDR3 in amino acids: CASSLGGGLMNYGYTF. The CDR3 DNA reads TGTGCCAGCAGCTTGGGGGGGGGACTGATGAACTATGGCTACACCTTC.

This clonotype was seen once. The rearrangement joins TRBV19 to TRBJ2-3, with 7 bases identical to TRBD1. V shed 2 bases, J shed 4 bases, and the junction held 3 bases outside the gene matches. CDR3 length: 14 residues. Germline V lookup: CDR1 LNHDA, CDR2 SQIVND (reference sequence). CDR3 DNA: TGTGCCAGTAGTATATACAGGGGACCAGATACGCAGTATTTT. The encoded protein is CASSIYRGPDTQYF.

In this sample, this clonotype turned up many times. CDR3 bases: TGCAGTGCTTCTGCCGACGGGGACCCCCCCGGGCAGTATTTT. This translates into CSASADGDPPGQYF. The chain couples TRBV20-1 to TRBJ2-3; D is perhaps TRBD1 or TRBD2 (5 bases each). CDR3 length equals 14 residues. V was pared by 5 bases and J by 11 bases, with 23 bases between. CDR1 is DFQATT, CDR2 SNEGSKA, per germline (reference sequence).

The chain couples TRBV25-1 to TRBJ2-7; TRBD1 is a possible D gene (6 bases). Matching the DNA end better, TRBJ2-5 makes the J call doubtful. Germline V lookup: CDR1 MGHDK, CDR2 SYGVNS. CDR3 length equals 13 residues. CDR3 nucleotides: TGTGCCAGCAGTGACCTAGGGGGTGAGACCCAGTACTTC. As protein: CASSDLGGETQYF.

The chain uses TRBV7-2 and TRBJ2-2, with TRBD1 identical over 7 bases. Per the germline V gene, CDR1 is SGHTA and CDR2 is FQGNSA. The CDR3 totals 14 residues. CDR3 amino acids: CASARQGDTGELFF. CDR3 DNA: TGTGCAAGCGCACGCCAGGGGGACACCGGGGAGCTGTTTTTT.

To note about this clonotype: Compared with germline, one end of the junction differs, possibly owing to a read error. The chain uses TRBV20-1 and TRBJ2-7, with 7 bases identical to TRBD1. CDR3 size: 15 residues. Germline assignment: CDR1 DFQATT and CDR2 SNEGSKA (reference sequence). CDR3 DNA sequence: TGCAGTGTTAGAGGGGGACAGCTCGGAACATACGAGCAGTACTTC. Translation: CSVRGGQLGTYEQYF.

This clonotype was counted between two and nine times. The gene calls are TRBV4-3 and TRBJ1-2; no reliable D call. Germline V lookup: CDR1 LGHNA, CDR2 YSLEER. The length of the CDR3 is 15 residues. V was trimmed by 7 bases and J by 0 bases, leaving 15 bases between them. The CDR3 protein is CASTSWEGSNYGYTF. CDR3 sequence (DNA): TGCGCCAGCACCTCCTGGGAGGGCTCTAACTATGGCTACACCTTC.

V usage is TRBV12-3 or TRBV12-4 and J usage is TRBJ2-3; perhaps TRBD1 as D (5 bases). The CDR3 totals 14 residues. The V and J ends lost 2 bases and 4 bases respectively, with 10 bases between them. The DNA for the CDR3 is TGTGCCAGCAGTTTAAACAGGTGTGCAGATACGCAGTATTTT. Its translation is CASSLNRCADTQYF.

This clonotype was counted only a few times. The chain links TRBV28 to TRBJ1-2; no firm D call. The CDR3 consists of 13 residues. Germline loops: CDR1 MDHEN, CDR2 SYDVKM. The V end lost 11 bases, the J end lost 0 bases, and 13 bases lay between the germline ends. The CDR3 DNA reads as TGTGCCGGCCGCCTGGCAGCTAACTATGGCTACACCTTC. Protein sequence: CAGRLAANYGYTF.

This clonotype appeared many times. The chain uses TRBV5-5 and TRBJ2-3, with D hard to call. Germline V CDR1 and CDR2: SGHKS, YYEKEE (reference sequence). Trimming shortened V by 1 base and J by 2 bases, and 5 bases separated the two germline ends. CDR3 size: 13 residues. The DNA for the CDR3 is TGTGCCAGCAGCTTGTTTCTCACAGATACGCAGTATTTT. Translating it yields CASSLFLTDTQYF.

This clonotype was recorded many times. The J gene is TRBJ1-2, the V gene TRBV5-1; 8 positions match TRBD1. Germline CDR1 SGHRS, CDR2 YFSETQ. The CDR3 totals 14 residues. The V segment lost 5 bases and the J segment 4 bases; nucleotides outside the gene matches: 7. The CDR3 DNA sequence: TGCGCCAGCAGGCCCCAACAGGGGGGCTATGGCTACACCTTC. Translation gives CASRPQQGGYGYTF.

This clonotype was observed a handful of times. The V call is TRBV5-1, the J call TRBJ2-5; D is unresolved. Germline CDR1 and CDR2: SGHRS and YFSETQ. The CDR3 runs to 15 residues. V was pared by 0 bases and J by 0 bases, with 9 bases between. In DNA form, the CDR3 reads TGCGCCAGCAGCTTGGTCGCAGGAGACCAAGAGACCCAGTACTTC. Amino acids: CASSLVAGDQETQYF.